Below are 24 T cell receptor beta chains sequenced from a single sample in a study of technical replicates of blood from several donors. The assay was immunoSEQ multiplex PCR, and TCRdb's table has in-frame clones only and misses some. The table has under 85,000 clones, 90% to 95% seen once. The specimen sequenced was T cells isolated from PBMCs. These receptors were collected from a human donor in good health.

This sequence joins TRBV9 and TRBJ1-1; 7 bases are a match to TRBD1. The V and J ends lost 1 base and 4 bases, in that order; junction bases with no gene match: 4. In germline, CDR1 is SGDLS, CDR2 YYNGEE. This CDR3 region has 14 residues. CDR3 loop: CASSVQGVGTEAFF. The CDR3 coding sequence is TGTGCCAGCAGCGTACAGGGGGTCGGCACTGAAGCTTTCTTT.

This chain uses TRBV4-2 with TRBJ2-3; tentative D call: TRBD2 (5 bases). Between the trimmed V and J ends, which lost 4 bases and 5 bases, there was a span of 16 bases. CDR1 is LGHNA and CDR2 is YNFKEQ in the germline V gene. The CDR3 has 15 residues. CDR3 sequence (DNA): TGTGCCAGCAGCCCTGACTTGGGGAGTGGAGATACGCAGTATTTT. Protein: CASSPDLGSGDTQYF.

The V gene is TRBV27, the J gene TRBJ2-1; 8 bases fit TRBD1. Germline values: CDR1 MNHEY, CDR2 SMNVEV (reference sequence). V was clipped by 2 bases and J by 3 bases; unmatched bases: 9. The CDR3 runs 17 residues. CDR3 sequence reads: CASSLGTQGAHYNEQFF. CDR3 nucleotide sequence: TGTGCCAGCAGTTTAGGGACGCAGGGGGCCCACTACAATGAGCAGTTCTTC.

This chain connects TRBV14 to TRBJ2-7; the match to TRBD2 covers 9 bases. V lost 2 bases, J lost 6 bases, and 5 bases stayed unmatched. The CDR3 contains 14 residues. Germline V gives CDR1 SGHDN, CDR2 FVKESK. CDR3 DNA sequence: TGTGCCAGCAGCCAATTAGCGGGAGCCGGCGAGCAGTACTTC. This encodes CASSQLAGAGEQYF.

The chain joins TRBV6-5 to TRBJ2-3; D gene uncertain. V was clipped by 6 bases and J by 2 bases, with 9 bases between them. The CDR3 spans 13 residues. Germline lookup yields CDR1 MNHEY and CDR2 SVGAGI. The CDR3 spells CASRRGYTDTQYF. DNA of the CDR3: TGTGCCAGCAGAAGAGGCTACACAGATACGCAGTATTTT.

The rearrangement joins TRBV7-9 to TRBJ2-1; no reliable D call. This CDR3 has 17 amino acids. Germline-derived CDR1 and CDR2 are SEHNR and FQNEAQ (reference sequence). With 5 bases removed from V and 1 base from J, the gap between germline ends came to 18 bases. This CDR3 reads CASSPPIVTVSYNEQFF. The CDR3 DNA reads TGTGCCAGCAGCCCCCCAATAGTCACAGTTTCCTACAATGAGCAGTTCTTC.

V usage is TRBV9 and J usage is TRBJ1-5, with D perhaps TRBD1 (6 bases). The CDR3 length is 15 residues. Trimming stripped 2 bases from V and 6 bases from J, with 15 bases between. The germline V gene has CDR1 SGDLS and CDR2 YYNGEE. The CDR3 sequence is CASSVEGGPSQPQHF. CDR3 coding DNA: TGTGCCAGCAGCGTGGAAGGGGGACCCTCTCAGCCCCAGCATTTT.

The chain combines TRBV5-6 with TRBJ2-1, with D possibly being TRBD2 (5 bases). The germline V gene has CDR1 SGHDT and CDR2 YYEEEE. The CDR3 has 17 residues. The ends were cut back, 3 bases at V and 7 bases at J, with 23 bases in the middle. The chain's CDR3 is CASSWRLGAAEGNEQFF. The DNA for the CDR3 is TGTGCCAGCAGCTGGCGTTTAGGAGCGGCCGAAGGGAATGAGCAGTTCTTC.

This sequence joins TRBV20-1 and TRBJ2-5; D is perhaps TRBD1 (7 bases). The germline V gene has CDR1 DFQATT and CDR2 SNEGSKA (reference sequence). The CDR3 is 11 amino acids. The V end was cut by 5 bases, the J end by 5 bases, with 9 bases between. The CDR3 region is CSAQGGETQYF. CDR3 in DNA: TGCAGTGCTCAGGGGGGTGAGACCCAGTACTTC.

The chain links TRBV5-1 to TRBJ1-2; 7 bases line up with TRBD1. The V gene end was trimmed by 3 bases and the J gene end by 2 bases; junction bases not matched to a gene: 10. Per the germline V gene, CDR1 is SGHRS and CDR2 is YFSETQ. The CDR3 is made up of 16 amino acids. CDR3 bases: TGCGCCAGCAGCTCGGGGACAGCGACACTGAACTATGGCTACACCTTC. Its translation: CASSSGTATLNYGYTF.

Regarding this clone: One junction end disagrees with the germline gene, perhaps due to a read error. V usage is TRBV7-7 and J usage is TRBJ2-5; 7 nucleotides agree with TRBD2. The CDR3 is made up of 16 amino acids. Germline lookup yields CDR1 SSHAT and CDR2 FNYEAQ (reference sequence). Written as DNA, the CDR3 is TGTGCTAGCAGTTTCGCCCGAATGGGAGGGCAAGAGACCCAGTACTTC. It specifies CASSFARMGGQETQYF.

The V call is TRBV6-5, the J call TRBJ1-2; 8 bases are a match to TRBD1. The V gene end was trimmed by 4 bases and the J gene end by 4 bases; junction bases not matched to a gene: 5. Germline V gene data show CDR1 as MNHEY and CDR2 as SVGAGI. CDR3 length: 14 residues. The CDR3, as DNA: TGTGCCAGCAGTTCCGGACAGGGTAGCTATGGCTACACCTTC. Amino acid sequence: CASSSGQGSYGYTF.

This chain uses TRBV19 with TRBJ2-1, with TRBD2 identical over 9 bases. Per germline, CDR1 LNHDA and CDR2 SQIVND (reference sequence). V lost 7 bases and J lost 5; bases outside the gene matches: 12. The CDR3 contains 16 residues. The CDR3 protein is CASTLQGASGDNEQFF. The CDR3 DNA reads as TGTGCCAGTACCCTCCAAGGGGCTAGCGGGGACAATGAGCAGTTCTTC. The entire variable domain, with the rest obtained from reference TRBV19 and TRBJ2-1, is as follows: DGGITQSPKYLFRKEGQNVTLSCEQNLNHDAMYWYRQDPGQGLRLIYYSQIVNDFQKGDIAEGYSVSREKKESFPLTVTSAQKNPTAFYLCASTLQGASGDNEQFFGPGTRLTVL.

The chain recombines TRBV7-8 with TRBJ1-1, with D perhaps matching TRBD1 (6 bases). This CDR3 spans 17 amino acids. CDR1 and CDR2 from the germline V gene are SGHVS and FQNEAQ. Trimming removed 1 base at V and 1 base at J, with 16 bases between. Here the CDR3 reads CASSLGYREKANTEAFF. The DNA for the CDR3 is TGTGCCAGCAGCTTAGGGTACAGGGAGAAGGCGAACACTGAAGCTTTCTTT. Full variable domain (remainder filled in from reference TRBV7-8 and TRBJ1-1): GAGVSQSPRYKVAKRGQDVALRCDPISGHVSLFWYQQALGQGPEFLTYFQNEAQLDKSGLPSDRFFAERPEGSVSTLKIQRTQQEDSAVYLCASSLGYREKANTEAFFGQGTRLTVV.

CDR3 protein: CASRWDRGGQPQHF. The CDR3 nucleotides are TGTGCCAGCAGATGGGACAGGGGGGGTCAGCCCCAGCATTTT. This chain links TRBV6-1 with TRBJ1-5; 11 bases fit TRBD1. This CDR3 region has 14 residues. The germline V gene has CDR1 MNHNS and CDR2 SASEGT. V lost 6 bases and J lost 6; bases outside the gene matches: 4.

CDR3 DNA: TGCGCCAGCAGCTTGGCCCCCGGACAGGGCCACGAGCAGTACTTC. Translated, it gives CASSLAPGQGHEQYF. The chain is built from TRBV5-1 and TRBJ2-7, with 8 bases matching TRBD1. CDR1 and CDR2 (germline): SGHRS, YFSETQ. This CDR3 contains 15 residues. J lost 5 bases, V lost 0 bases, and 7 bases had no gene match. Combining the CDR3 with reference TRBV5-1 and TRBJ2-7 gives the whole variable domain KAGVTQTPRYLIKTRGQQVTLSCSPISGHRSVSWYQQTPGQGLQFLFEYFSETQRNKGNFPGRFSGRQFSNSRSEMNVSTLELGDSALYLCASSLAPGQGHEQYFGPGTRLTVT.

J is TRBJ2-3 and V is TRBV6-5; D not resolved. The germline V gene has CDR1 MNHEY and CDR2 SVGAGI. V gave up 6 bases and J gave up 0 bases, with 7 bases separating them. The CDR3 is made up of 13 amino acids. CDR3 protein: CASREQSTDTQYF. CDR3 in DNA: TGTGCCAGCAGGGAACAGAGCACAGATACGCAGTATTTT.

In this sample, this clone turned up once. J is TRBJ2-5 and V is TRBV6-6; 7 bases match TRBD1. The germline V gene encodes CDR1 MNHNY and CDR2 SVGAGI (reference sequence). There are 12 residues in the CDR3. V was clipped by 7 bases and J by 13 bases; unmatched bases: 12. The CDR3 region is CASTYHRDSLYF. The CDR3 coding sequence is TGTGCCAGCACCTACCATCGGGACAGTCTGTACTTC.

This clone appeared a single time. The chain links TRBV5-4 to TRBJ2-2; 8 positions agree with TRBD2. CDR3 length equals 17 residues. The germline CDR1 and CDR2 sequences are SGHNT and YYREEE (reference sequence). J lost 0 bases, V lost 1 base, and 5 bases had no gene match. CDR3 sequence (DNA): TGTGCCAGCAGCTTGACTAGCGGAAATACGAACACCGGGGAGCTGTTTTTT. Protein: CASSLTSGNTNTGELFF.

This clone was detected only a few times. The rearrangement links TRBV19 to TRBJ2-3; 10 bases are a match to TRBD1. Germline CDR1 and CDR2: LNHDA and SQIVND (reference sequence). Unmatched junction bases numbered 0, after V lost 1 base and J lost 5 bases. The CDR3 is 14 amino acids. Here the CDR3 reads CASSIGTGGDTQYF. The CDR3, as DNA: TGTGCCAGTAGTATAGGGACAGGGGGAGATACGCAGTATTTT.

The gene calls are TRBV5-1 and TRBJ2-7, with 7 bases lining up with TRBD1. The CDR3 covers 15 residues. The germline CDR1 and CDR2 sequences are SGHRS and YFSETQ. V trimming: 4 bases; J trimming: 6 bases; junction bases outside the gene matches: 13. The CDR3 sequence: CASSRDSVRLSEQYF. The DNA for the CDR3 is TGCGCCAGCAGCCGGGACAGCGTCCGACTCTCCGAGCAGTACTTC.

This chain joins TRBV5-1 and TRBJ1-3; D not certain. CDR3 length: 14 residues. Germline CDR1 and CDR2: SGHRS and YFSETQ. V dropped 1 base and J dropped 0 bases, with 5 bases sitting between them. The CDR3 protein is CASSLTNSGNTIYF. The CDR3 nucleotides read TGCGCCAGCAGCTTGACAAACTCTGGAAACACCATATATTTT. Using reference TRBV5-1 and TRBJ1-3 for the parts outside the CDR3, the full variable domain is KAGVTQTPRYLIKTRGQQVTLSCSPISGHRSVSWYQQTPGQGLQFLFEYFSETQRNKGNFPGRFSGRQFSNSRSEMNVSTLELGDSALYLCASSLTNSGNTIYFGEGSWLTVV.

The chain uses TRBV28 and TRBJ1-5; no clear D gene. Germline values: CDR1 MDHEN, CDR2 SYDVKM. CDR3 length: 14 amino acids. Trimming shortened V by 8 bases and J by 6 bases, and 17 bases separated the two germline ends. The CDR3 DNA reads TGTGCCAGCTTTGCGGGGTCGGGAGGTCAGCCCCAGCATTTT. Amino acids: CASFAGSGGQPQHF. Supplemented by reference TRBV28 and TRBJ1-5, the full variable domain reads DVKVTQSSRYLVKRTGEKVFLECVQDMDHENMFWYRQDPGLGLRLIYFSYDVKMKEKGDIPEGYSVSREKKERFSLILESASTNQTSMYLCASFAGSGGQPQHFGDGTRLSIL.

The J gene is TRBJ2-7, the V gene TRBV19, with TRBD2 identical over 8 bases. The CDR3 loop spans 17 amino acids. The germline V gene has CDR1 LNHDA and CDR2 SQIVND (reference sequence). V was clipped by 3 bases and J by 0 bases; unmatched bases: 10. CDR3 loop: CASSISWGGGHSYEQYF. The CDR3 nucleotides are TGTGCCAGTAGTATCTCTTGGGGCGGGGGGCACTCCTACGAGCAGTACTTC.